This TCR beta chain was sequenced during a study of T cell changes during pregnancy in multiple sclerosis. The assay was immunoSEQ multiplex PCR, and TCRdb's table has in-frame clones only and misses some. The table includes under 50,000 clones, 93% detected once. The CDR3 is made up of 13 amino acids. V was pared by 1 base and J by 4 bases, with 7 bases between. The V gene's germline CDR1 is SGHAT and CDR2 FQNNGV. The TCR comes from a female donor with multiple sclerosis, enrolled in a pregnancy study. The chain carries TRBV11-2 and TRBJ1-1; no definite D call. This sample comprised CD8+ T cells from peripheral blood mononuclear cells, obtained after pregnancy. In DNA form, the CDR3 reads TGTGCCAGCAGCTTAGCCCCAGTCACTGAAGCTTTCTTT. Protein sequence: CASSLAPVTEAFF. Together with reference TRBV11-2 and TRBJ1-1, the CDR3 gives the full variable domain: EAGVAQSPRYKIIEKRQSVAFWCNPISGHATLYWYQQILGQGPKLLIQFQNNGVVDDSQLPKDRFSAERLKGVDSTLKIQPAKLEDSAVYLCASSLAPVTEAFFGQGTRLTVV.